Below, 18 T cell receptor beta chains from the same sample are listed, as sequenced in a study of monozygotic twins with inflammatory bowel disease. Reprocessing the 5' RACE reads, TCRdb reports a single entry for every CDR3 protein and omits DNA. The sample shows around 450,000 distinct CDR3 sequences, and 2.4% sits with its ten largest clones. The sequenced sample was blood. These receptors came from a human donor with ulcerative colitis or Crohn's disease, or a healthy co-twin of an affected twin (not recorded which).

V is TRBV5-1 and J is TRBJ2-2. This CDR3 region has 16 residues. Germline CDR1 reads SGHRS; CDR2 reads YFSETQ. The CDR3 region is CASSPVLFDYTGELFF. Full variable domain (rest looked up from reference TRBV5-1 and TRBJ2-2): KAGVTQTPRYLIKTRGQQVTLSCSPISGHRSVSWYQQTPGQGLQFLFEYFSETQRNKGNFPGRFSGRQFSNSRSEMNVSTLELGDSALYLCASSPVLFDYTGELFFGEGSRLTVL.

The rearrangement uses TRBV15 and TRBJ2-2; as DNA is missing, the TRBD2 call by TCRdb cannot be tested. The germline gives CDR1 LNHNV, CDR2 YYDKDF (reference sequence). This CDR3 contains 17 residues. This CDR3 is CATSRDLAGPNTGELFF. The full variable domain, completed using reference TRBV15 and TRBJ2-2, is DAMVIQNPRYQVTQFGKPVTLSCSQTLNHNVMYWYQQKSSQAPKLLFHYYDKDFNNEADTPDNFQSRRPNTSFCFLDIRSPGLGDTAMYLCATSRDLAGPNTGELFFGEGSRLTVL.

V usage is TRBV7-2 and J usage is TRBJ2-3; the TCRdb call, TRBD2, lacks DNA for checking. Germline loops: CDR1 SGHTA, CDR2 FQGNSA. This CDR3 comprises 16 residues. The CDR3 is CASSARSGPSTDTQYF.

This CDR3 is CASSLIKPGTSGRVAYNEQFF. This sequence joins TRBV11-1 and TRBJ2-1; the D call of TRBD2 rests on TCRdb alone, since no DNA is present to check it. This CDR3 is 21 amino acids long. Germline CDR1 is SGHAT and CDR2 is FQDESV (reference sequence).

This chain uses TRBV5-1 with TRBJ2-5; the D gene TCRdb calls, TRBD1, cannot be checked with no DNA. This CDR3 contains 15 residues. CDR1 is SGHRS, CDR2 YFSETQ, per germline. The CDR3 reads CASSRGTGVQETQYF.

The CDR3 sequence: CASSLVQGAIHEQYF. J is TRBJ2-7 and V is TRBV5-4; as DNA is missing, the TRBD1 call by TCRdb cannot be tested. Germline CDR1 and CDR2: SGHNT and YYREEE (reference sequence). This CDR3 region has 15 residues.

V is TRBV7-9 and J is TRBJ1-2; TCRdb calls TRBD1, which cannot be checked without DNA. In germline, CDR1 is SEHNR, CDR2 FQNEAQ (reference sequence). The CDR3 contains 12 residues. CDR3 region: CASSLADREITF.

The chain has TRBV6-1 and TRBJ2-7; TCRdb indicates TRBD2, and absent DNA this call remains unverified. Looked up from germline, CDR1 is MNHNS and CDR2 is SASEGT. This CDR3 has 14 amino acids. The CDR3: CASSPPGTSGEQYF.

CDR3 loop: CATSRPGSMNTEAFF. The chain has TRBV15 and TRBJ1-1; TCRdb gives TRBD1 as the D gene, but with no DNA this cannot be confirmed. CDR1 and CDR2 (germline): LNHNV, YYDKDF (reference sequence). The CDR3 has 15 amino acids.

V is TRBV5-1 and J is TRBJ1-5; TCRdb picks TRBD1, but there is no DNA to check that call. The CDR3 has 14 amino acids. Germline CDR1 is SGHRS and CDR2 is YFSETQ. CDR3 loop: CASSPGTEDQPQHF.

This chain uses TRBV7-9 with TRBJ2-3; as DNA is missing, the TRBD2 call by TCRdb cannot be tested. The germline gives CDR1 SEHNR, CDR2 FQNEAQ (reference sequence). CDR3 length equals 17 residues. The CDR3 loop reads CASSLLGGGASTDTQYF.

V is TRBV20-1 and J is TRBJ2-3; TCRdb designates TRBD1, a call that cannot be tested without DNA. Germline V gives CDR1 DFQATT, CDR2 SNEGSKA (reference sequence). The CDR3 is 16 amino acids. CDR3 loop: CSARDMGGLGVVTQYF.

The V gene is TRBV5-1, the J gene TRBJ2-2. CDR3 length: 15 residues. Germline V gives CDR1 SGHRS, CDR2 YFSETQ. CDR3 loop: CASSLYIGSTGELFF.

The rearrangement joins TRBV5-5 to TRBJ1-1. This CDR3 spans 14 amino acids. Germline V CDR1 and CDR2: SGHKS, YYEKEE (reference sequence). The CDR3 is CASTLQSMNTEAFF.

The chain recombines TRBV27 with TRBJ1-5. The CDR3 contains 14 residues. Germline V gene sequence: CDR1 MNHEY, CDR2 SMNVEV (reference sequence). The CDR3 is CASSLTPAGQPQHF.

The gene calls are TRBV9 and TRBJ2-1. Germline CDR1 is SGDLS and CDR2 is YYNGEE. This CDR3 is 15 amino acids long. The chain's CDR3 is CASSVRGRSYNEQFF.

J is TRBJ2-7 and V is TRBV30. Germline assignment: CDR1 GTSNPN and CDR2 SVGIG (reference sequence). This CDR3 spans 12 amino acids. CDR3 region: CAWRGTAYEQYF.

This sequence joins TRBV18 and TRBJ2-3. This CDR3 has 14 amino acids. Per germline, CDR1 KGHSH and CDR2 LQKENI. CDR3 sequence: CASSPPSSTDTQYF.